This is a list of T cell receptor beta chains from one sample in a study of blood T cell repertoires in COVID-19. Only in-frame clones appear in the TCRdb table, and some are missing; sequencing was by immunoSEQ multiplex PCR. The sample comprises about 200,000 clones, about 90% of which are singletons, and almost 4% rests with the top ten. Specimen: PBMCs or T cells enriched from blood (not recorded which). The receptors were sampled from a woman under 40 with acute COVID-19. The CDR3 runs from the conserved cysteine through the conserved F or W. Fields, in order: J gene, V gene, CDR3 protein.

j_call: TRBJ1-2; v_call: TRBV9; cdr3_aa: CASSVQGYLVF
j_call: TRBJ2-5; v_call: TRBV7-9; cdr3_aa: CASRDPGGNQETQYF
j_call: TRBJ1-2; v_call: TRBV3-1/TRBV3-2; cdr3_aa: CASSQDSGRGGYTF
j_call: TRBJ1-5; v_call: TRBV28; cdr3_aa: CASSLGAGEWKNQPQHF
j_call: TRBJ1-1; v_call: TRBV6-2/TRBV6-3; cdr3_aa: CASSPLDRKAFF
j_call: TRBJ2-7; v_call: TRBV13; cdr3_aa: CASSIDGSAYEQYF
j_call: TRBJ2-5; v_call: TRBV19; cdr3_aa: CASSAGTSGGFETQYF
j_call: TRBJ2-1; v_call: TRBV19; cdr3_aa: CASRTSGGYNEQFF
j_call: TRBJ1-2; v_call: TRBV7-2; cdr3_aa: CASSTRGTGESYGYTF
j_call: TRBJ2-2; v_call: TRBV27; cdr3_aa: CASLRTGTTGELFF
j_call: TRBJ1-5; v_call: TRBV5-1; cdr3_aa: CASSAQGSQPQHF
j_call: TRBJ1-4; v_call: TRBV11-2; cdr3_aa: CASSSPDFGNEKLFF
j_call: TRBJ1-4; v_call: TRBV7-6; cdr3_aa: CASSWGGGSNEKLFF
j_call: TRBJ1-1; v_call: TRBV27; cdr3_aa: CASSPGSMNTEAFF
j_call: TRBJ2-1; v_call: TRBV6-5; cdr3_aa: CASPRDRGYNEQFF
j_call: TRBJ2-3; v_call: TRBV2; cdr3_aa: CASSWTSGGSTDTQYF
j_call: TRBJ1-2; v_call: TRBV5-1; cdr3_aa: CASISNVTGTYGYTF
j_call: TRBJ2-7; v_call: TRBV7-9; cdr3_aa: CASSRKGIHEQYF
j_call: TRBJ1-4; v_call: TRBV5-4; cdr3_aa: CASSGGDFNEKLFF
j_call: TRBJ1-3; v_call: TRBV13; cdr3_aa: CASSQFYNGRNTIYF
j_call: TRBJ1-4; v_call: TRBV6-5; cdr3_aa: CAGQGAAANEKLFF
j_call: TRBJ1-2; v_call: TRBV24-1; cdr3_aa: CATSDLLPHLTQYNYGYTF
j_call: TRBJ2-7; v_call: TRBV21-1; cdr3_aa: CASSKEGRGASYEQYF
j_call: TRBJ2-7; v_call: TRBV5-5; cdr3_aa: CASSQTPGQGLIYEQYF
j_call: TRBJ1-5; v_call: TRBV19; cdr3_aa: CASMFKRGNQPQHF
j_call: TRBJ1-4; v_call: TRBV6-5; cdr3_aa: CASSWAPTSLNEKLFF
j_call: TRBJ1-1; v_call: TRBV10-3; cdr3_aa: CAIRPRGDTEAFF
j_call: TRBJ1-1; v_call: TRBV12-5; cdr3_aa: CASGAGVMNTEAFF
j_call: TRBJ2-6; v_call: TRBV18; cdr3_aa: CASSPGPYSGANVLTF
j_call: TRBJ2-1; v_call: TRBV4-3; cdr3_aa: CASSQDAAGGLYNEQFF
j_call: TRBJ2-3; v_call: TRBV5-1; cdr3_aa: CASSTRVGSDTQYF
j_call: TRBJ2-2; v_call: TRBV7-6; cdr3_aa: CASSLSRGFPGELFF
j_call: TRBJ1-5; v_call: TRBV18; cdr3_aa: CASSTETPYSNQPQHF
j_call: TRBJ1-4; v_call: TRBV25-1; cdr3_aa: CASSETTTNEKLFF
j_call: TRBJ1-2; v_call: TRBV12-3/TRBV12-4; cdr3_aa: CASSGTGRYGYTF
j_call: TRBJ1-1; v_call: TRBV2; cdr3_aa: CASRGTGAEAFF
j_call: TRBJ1-5; v_call: TRBV5-6; cdr3_aa: CASSLTQGGNQPQHF
j_call: TRBJ2-3; v_call: TRBV7-2; cdr3_aa: CASSSDRGLTDTQYF
j_call: TRBJ1-5; v_call: TRBV5-1; cdr3_aa: CASSLEAGGGQPQHF
j_call: TRBJ2-3; v_call: TRBV7-2; cdr3_aa: CASSLVWGVTDTQYF
j_call: TRBJ1-2; v_call: TRBV6-5; cdr3_aa: CASSKSGTVNYGYTF
j_call: TRBJ1-2; v_call: TRBV9; cdr3_aa: CASSVDADQAYGYTF